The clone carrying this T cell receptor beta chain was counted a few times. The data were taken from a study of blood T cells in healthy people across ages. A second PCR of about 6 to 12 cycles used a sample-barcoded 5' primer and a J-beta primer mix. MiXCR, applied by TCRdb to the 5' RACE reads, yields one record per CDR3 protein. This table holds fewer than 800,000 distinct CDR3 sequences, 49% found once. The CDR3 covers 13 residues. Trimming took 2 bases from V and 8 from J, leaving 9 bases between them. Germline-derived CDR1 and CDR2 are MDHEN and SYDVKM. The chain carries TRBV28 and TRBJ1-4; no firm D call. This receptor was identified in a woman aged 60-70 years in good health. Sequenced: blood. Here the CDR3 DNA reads TGTGCCAGCAGTTTAGTGGCAGTGGAAAAACTGTTTTTT. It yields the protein CASSLVAVEKLFF.